This is a list of T cell receptor beta chains from one sample in a study of shared clonotypes between healthy human individuals. Repertoires were generated with immunoSEQ multiplex PCR, while TCRdb's copy carries only in-frame clones and drops some. Of about half a million clones in the sample, 81% were seen once. The sample taken for sequencing was PBMCs. Receptor source: a woman in her thirties or forties in good health. Some clones in this sample may be carry-over from other donors' samples. CDR3s include the opening cysteine and the closing phenylalanine or tryptophan. D genes are given only for firm matches. Where a row states a size, it is once, few, many or the class of an expanded clone; other rows omit it.

v_call,d_call,cdr3_length,clone_size,j_call,cdr3_nt,cdr3_aa
TRBV9,TRBD1,13,-,TRBJ2-7,TGTGCCAGCAGAGGGACAGAGCGCTACGAGCAGTACTTC,CASRGTERYEQYF
TRBV5-1,TRBD1,16,-,TRBJ2-7,TGCGCCAGCAGCTTACTAGGACAGGGCCGGTCCTACGAGCAGTACTTC,CASSLLGQGRSYEQYF
TRBV4-3,-,13,-,TRBJ2-7,TGCGCCAGCAGCCAAGACTTCTCCTACGAGCAGTACTTC,CASSQDFSYEQYF
TRBV2,-,13,-,TRBJ2-1,TGTGCCACTACGGGACCTTCATACAATGAGCAGTTCTTC,CATTGPSYNEQFF
TRBV11-2,-,17,-,TRBJ1-1,TGTGCCAGCAGCTTAGTAGGCGGGGGAAGGATGAACACTGAAGCTTTCTTT,CASSLVGGGRMNTEAFF
TRBV15,TRBD1,16,-,TRBJ1-2,TGTGCCACCAGCAGAGATTTGGGACAGGGGTCCTATGGCTACACCTTC,CATSRDLGQGSYGYTF
TRBV9,-,15,-,TRBJ2-5,TGTGCCAGCAGCGTAGCTGGGGATAGCATAGAGACCCAGTACTTC,CASSVAGDSIETQYF
TRBV28,TRBD1,15,-,TRBJ1-4,TGTGCCAGCAGTTTTGTCGACAGGGTGGAAGAAAAACTGTTTTTT,CASSFVDRVEEKLFF
TRBV6-6,-,11,-,TRBJ1-2,TGTGCCAGCAGAGCAGGGTTTGGCTACACCTTC,CASRAGFGYTF
TRBV9,-,17,once,TRBJ1-1,TGTGCCAGCAGCGTAGGGCCCCTAAAGAATACGAACACTGAAGCTTTCTTT,CASSVGPLKNTNTEAFF
TRBV9,TRBD2,14,-,TRBJ2-2,TGTGCCAGCAGCGTAGGGTGGGAGGGACTAGAGCTGTTTTTT,CASSVGWEGLELFF
TRBV4-3,-,13,-,TRBJ1-4,TGCGCCAGCAGCCAAGACAGGGGTGAAAAACTGTTTTTT,CASSQDRGEKLFF
TRBV7-2,TRBD1,15,-,TRBJ2-3,TGTGCCAGCAGCGCAAGGACAGGGAACACAGATACGCAGTATTTT,CASSARTGNTDTQYF
TRBV4-3,TRBD1,15,-,TRBJ1-2,TGCGCCAGCAGCCAAGCCGGGACAGGGAATCTCCGCTACACCTTC,CASSQAGTGNLRYTF
TRBV21-1,-,19,-,TRBJ2-3,TGTGCCAGCAGCAAAGTCTCTCCACTCTCCGCCGCTCTCACAGATACGCAGTATTTT,CASSKVSPLSAALTDTQYF
TRBV15,-,15,-,TRBJ1-2,TGTGCCACCAGCAGAGATCGTTCAGGGGTCTATGGCTACACCTTC,CATSRDRSGVYGYTF